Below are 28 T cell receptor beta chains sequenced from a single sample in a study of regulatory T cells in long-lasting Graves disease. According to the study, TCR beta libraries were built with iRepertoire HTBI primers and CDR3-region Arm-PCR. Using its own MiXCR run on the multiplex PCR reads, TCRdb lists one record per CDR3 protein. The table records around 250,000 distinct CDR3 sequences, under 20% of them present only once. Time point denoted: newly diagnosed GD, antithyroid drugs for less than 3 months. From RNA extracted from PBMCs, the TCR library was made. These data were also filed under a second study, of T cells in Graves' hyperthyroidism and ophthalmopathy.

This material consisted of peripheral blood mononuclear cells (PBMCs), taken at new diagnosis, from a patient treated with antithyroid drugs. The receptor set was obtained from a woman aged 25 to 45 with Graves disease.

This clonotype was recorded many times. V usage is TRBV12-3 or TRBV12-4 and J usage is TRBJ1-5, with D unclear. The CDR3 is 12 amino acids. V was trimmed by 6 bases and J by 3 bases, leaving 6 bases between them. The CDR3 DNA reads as TGTGCCAGCAGGTACACCAATCAGCCCCAGCATTTT. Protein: CASRYTNQPQHF.

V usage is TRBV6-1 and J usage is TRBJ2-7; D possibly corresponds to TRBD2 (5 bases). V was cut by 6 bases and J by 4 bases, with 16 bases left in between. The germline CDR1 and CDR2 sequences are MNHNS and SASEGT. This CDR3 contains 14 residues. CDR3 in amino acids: CASRPPGVGYEQYF. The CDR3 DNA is TGTGCCAGCAGACCCCCCGGGGTCGGATACGAGCAGTACTTC.

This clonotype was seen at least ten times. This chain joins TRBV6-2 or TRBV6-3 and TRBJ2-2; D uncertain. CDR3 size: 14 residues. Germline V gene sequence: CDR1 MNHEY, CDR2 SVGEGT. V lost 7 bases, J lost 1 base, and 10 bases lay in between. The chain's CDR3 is CASIRKLNTGELFF. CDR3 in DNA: TGTGCCAGCATCAGAAAACTGAACACCGGGGAGCTGTTTTTT.

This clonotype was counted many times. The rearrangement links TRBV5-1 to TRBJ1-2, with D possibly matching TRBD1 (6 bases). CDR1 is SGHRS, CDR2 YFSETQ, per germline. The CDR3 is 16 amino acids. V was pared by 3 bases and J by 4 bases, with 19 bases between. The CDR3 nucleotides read TGCGCCAGCAGCTCTACGCCAAAGACAGGCCTCTATGGCTACACCTTC. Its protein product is CASSSTPKTGLYGYTF. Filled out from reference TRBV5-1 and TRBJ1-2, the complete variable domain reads KAGVTQTPRYLIKTRGQQVTLSCSPISGHRSVSWYQQTPGQGLQFLFEYFSETQRNKGNFPGRFSGRQFSNSRSEMNVSTLELGDSALYLCASSSTPKTGLYGYTFGSGTRLTVV.

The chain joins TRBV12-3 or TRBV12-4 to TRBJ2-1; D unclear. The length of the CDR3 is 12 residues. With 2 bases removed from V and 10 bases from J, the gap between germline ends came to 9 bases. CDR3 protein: CASSLKTGEQFF. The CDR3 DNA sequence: TGTGCCAGCAGTTTAAAAACCGGGGAGCAGTTCTTC.

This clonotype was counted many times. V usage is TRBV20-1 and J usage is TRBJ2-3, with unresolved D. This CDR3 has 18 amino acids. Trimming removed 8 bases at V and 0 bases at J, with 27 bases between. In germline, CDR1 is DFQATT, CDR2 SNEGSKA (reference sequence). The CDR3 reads CSPSTLGGTRTSTDTQYF. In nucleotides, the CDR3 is TGCAGTCCCTCAACCCTTGGCGGAACGAGAACTAGCACAGATACGCAGTATTTT.

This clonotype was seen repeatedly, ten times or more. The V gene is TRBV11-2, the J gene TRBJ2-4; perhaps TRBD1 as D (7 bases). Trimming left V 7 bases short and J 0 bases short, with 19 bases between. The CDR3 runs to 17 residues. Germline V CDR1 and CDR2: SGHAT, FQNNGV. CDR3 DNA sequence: TGTGCCAGCACCCAGGGGGGTGGAAGGATAGCCAAAAACATTCAGTACTTC. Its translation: CASTQGGGRIAKNIQYF. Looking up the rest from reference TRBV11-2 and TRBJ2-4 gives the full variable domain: EAGVAQSPRYKIIEKRQSVAFWCNPISGHATLYWYQQILGQGPKLLIQFQNNGVVDDSQLPKDRFSAERLKGVDSTLKIQPAKLEDSAVYLCASTQGGGRIAKNIQYFGAGTRLSVL.

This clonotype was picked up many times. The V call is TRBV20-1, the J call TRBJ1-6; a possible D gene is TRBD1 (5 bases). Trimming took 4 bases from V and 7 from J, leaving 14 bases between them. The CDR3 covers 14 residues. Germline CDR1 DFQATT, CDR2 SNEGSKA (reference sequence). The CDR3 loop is CSAKGLWENSPLHF. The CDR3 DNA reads TGCAGTGCTAAGGGGCTTTGGGAGAATTCACCCCTCCACTTT.

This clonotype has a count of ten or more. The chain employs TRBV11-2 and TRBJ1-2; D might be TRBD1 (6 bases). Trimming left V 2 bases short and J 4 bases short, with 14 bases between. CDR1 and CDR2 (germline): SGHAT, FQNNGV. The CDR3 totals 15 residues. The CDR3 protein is CASSLIGRQVYGYTF. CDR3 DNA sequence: TGTGCCAGCAGCTTAATAGGGAGACAGGTCTATGGCTACACCTTC.

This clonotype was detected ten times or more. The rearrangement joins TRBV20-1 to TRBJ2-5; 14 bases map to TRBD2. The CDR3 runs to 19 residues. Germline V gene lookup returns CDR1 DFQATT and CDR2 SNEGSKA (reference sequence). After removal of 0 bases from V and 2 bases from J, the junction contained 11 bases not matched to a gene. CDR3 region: CSARDVRLAGGEGQETQYF. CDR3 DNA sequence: TGCAGTGCTAGAGATGTGAGACTAGCGGGGGGGGAGGGACAAGAGACCCAGTACTTC.

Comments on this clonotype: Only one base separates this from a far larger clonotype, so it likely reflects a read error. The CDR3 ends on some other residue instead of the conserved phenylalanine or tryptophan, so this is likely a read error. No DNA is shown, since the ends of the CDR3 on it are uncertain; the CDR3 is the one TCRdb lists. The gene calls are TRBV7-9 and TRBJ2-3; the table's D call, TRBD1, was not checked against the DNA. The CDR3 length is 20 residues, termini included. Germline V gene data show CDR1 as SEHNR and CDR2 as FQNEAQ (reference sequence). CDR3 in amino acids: CASSSPRDSSSRGSYNEQFI.

The CDR3 DNA reads TGTGCCAGCAGTTACTCGAGGGACCCCAGCTACGAGCAGTACTTC. This translates into CASSYSRDPSYEQYF. The rearrangement links TRBV6-6 to TRBJ2-7; D is tentatively TRBD1 or TRBD2 (5 bases each). Germline CDR1 and CDR2: MNHNY and SVGAGI (reference sequence). The CDR3 is made up of 15 amino acids. The V gene lost 0 bases and the J gene lost 3 bases, with 12 bases spanning the gap.

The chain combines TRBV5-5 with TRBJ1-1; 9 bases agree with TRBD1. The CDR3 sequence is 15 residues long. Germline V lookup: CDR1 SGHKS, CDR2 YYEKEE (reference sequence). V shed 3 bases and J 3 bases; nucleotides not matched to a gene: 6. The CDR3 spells CASSSTGGYDTEAFF. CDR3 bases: TGTGCCAGCAGCTCAACAGGGGGCTATGACACTGAAGCTTTCTTT.

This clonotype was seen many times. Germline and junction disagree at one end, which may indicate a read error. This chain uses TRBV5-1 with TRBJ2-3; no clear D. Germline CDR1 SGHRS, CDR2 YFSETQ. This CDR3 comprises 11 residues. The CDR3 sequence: CASSLMDTQYF. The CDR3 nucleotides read TGTGCCAGCAGCTTGATGGATACGCAGTATTTT.

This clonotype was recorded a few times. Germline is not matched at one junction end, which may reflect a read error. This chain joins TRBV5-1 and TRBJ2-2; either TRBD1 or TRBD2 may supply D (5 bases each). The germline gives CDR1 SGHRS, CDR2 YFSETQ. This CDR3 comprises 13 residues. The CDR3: CASSRGNTGELLF. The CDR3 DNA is TGCGCCAGCAGCAGGGGAAACACCGGGGAGCTGCTTTTT.

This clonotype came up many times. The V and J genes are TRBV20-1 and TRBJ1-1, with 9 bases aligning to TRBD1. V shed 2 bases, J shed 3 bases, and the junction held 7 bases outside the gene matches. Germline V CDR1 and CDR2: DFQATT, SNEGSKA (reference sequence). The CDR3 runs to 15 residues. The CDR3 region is CSARSGTGIDTEAFF. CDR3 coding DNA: TGCAGTGCTAGATCCGGGACAGGGATAGACACTGAAGCTTTCTTT.

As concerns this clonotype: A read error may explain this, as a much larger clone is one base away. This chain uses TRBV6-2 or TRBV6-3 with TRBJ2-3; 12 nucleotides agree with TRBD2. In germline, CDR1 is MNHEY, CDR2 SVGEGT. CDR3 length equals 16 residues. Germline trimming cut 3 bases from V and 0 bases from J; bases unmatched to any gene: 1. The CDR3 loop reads CASSYGLAGSTDTQYF. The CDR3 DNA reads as TGTGCCAGCAGTTATGGACTAGCGGGGAGCACAGATACGCAGTATTTT.

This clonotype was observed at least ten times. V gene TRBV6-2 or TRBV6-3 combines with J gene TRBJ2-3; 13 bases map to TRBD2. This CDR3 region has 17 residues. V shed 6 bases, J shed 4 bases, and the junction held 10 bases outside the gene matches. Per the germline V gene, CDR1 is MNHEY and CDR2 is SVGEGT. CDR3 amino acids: CASSYGLAGARPDTQYF. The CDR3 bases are TGTGCCAGCAGCTACGGACTAGCGGGGGCCCGTCCAGATACGCAGTATTTT.

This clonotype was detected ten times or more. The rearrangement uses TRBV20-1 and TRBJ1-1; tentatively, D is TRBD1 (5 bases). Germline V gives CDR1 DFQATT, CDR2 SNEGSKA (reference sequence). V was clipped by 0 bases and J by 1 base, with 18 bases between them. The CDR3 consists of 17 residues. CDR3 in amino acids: CSARDTRVRGPNTEAFF. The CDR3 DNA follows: TGCAGTGCTAGAGATACCCGTGTACGGGGACCGAACACTGAAGCTTTCTTT.

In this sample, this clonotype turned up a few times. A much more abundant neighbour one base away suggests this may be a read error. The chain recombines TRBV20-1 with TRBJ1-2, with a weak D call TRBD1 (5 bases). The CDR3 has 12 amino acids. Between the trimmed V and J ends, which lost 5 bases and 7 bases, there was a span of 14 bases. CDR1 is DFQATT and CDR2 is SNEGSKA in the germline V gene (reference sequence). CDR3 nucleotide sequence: TGCAGTGCTCCCCCCGAGGGGACTGGCTACACCTTC. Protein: CSAPPEGTGYTF.

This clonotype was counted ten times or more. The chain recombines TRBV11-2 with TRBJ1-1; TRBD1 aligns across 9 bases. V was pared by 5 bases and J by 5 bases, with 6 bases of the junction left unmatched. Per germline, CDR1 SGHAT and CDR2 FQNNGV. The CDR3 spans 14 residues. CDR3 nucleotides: TGTGCCAGCAGCAGATCGACAGGGGGAACTGAAGCTTTCTTT. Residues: CASSRSTGGTEAFF.

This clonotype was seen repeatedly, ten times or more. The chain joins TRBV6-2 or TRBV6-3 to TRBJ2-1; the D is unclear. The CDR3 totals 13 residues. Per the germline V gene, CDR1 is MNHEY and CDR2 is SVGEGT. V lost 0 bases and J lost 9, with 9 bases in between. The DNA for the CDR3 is TGTGCCAGCAGTTACTCGGTGGTTGTTGAGCAGTTCTTC. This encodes CASSYSVVVEQFF.

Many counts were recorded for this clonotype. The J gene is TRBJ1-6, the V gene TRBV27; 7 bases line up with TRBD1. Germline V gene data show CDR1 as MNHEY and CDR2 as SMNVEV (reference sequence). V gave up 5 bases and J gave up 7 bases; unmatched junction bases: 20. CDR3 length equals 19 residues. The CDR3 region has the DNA TGTGCCAGCAGTCCACAGGGAGGCTACTTCGGGACAGCAAATTCACCCCTCCACTTT. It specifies CASSPQGGYFGTANSPLHF.

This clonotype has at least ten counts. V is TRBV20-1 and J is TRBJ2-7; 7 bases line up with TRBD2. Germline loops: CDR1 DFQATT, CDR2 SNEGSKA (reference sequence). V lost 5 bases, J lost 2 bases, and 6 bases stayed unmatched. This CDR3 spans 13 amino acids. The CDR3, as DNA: TGCAGTGCTCCGGGACTACCTCCCTACGAGCAGTACTTC. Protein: CSAPGLPPYEQYF.

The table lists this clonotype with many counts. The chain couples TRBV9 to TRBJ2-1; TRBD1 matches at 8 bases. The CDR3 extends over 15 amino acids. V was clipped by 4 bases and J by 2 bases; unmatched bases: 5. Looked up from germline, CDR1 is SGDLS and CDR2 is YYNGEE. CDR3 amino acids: CASSTGQGPYNEQFF. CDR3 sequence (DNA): TGTGCCAGCAGCACCGGACAGGGACCCTACAATGAGCAGTTCTTC.

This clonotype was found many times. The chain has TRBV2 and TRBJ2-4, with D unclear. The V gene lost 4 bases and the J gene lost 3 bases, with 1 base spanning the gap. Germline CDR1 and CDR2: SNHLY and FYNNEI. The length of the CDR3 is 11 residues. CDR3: CASSVKNIQYF. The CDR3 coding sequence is TGTGCCAGCAGTGTCAAAAACATTCAGTACTTC.

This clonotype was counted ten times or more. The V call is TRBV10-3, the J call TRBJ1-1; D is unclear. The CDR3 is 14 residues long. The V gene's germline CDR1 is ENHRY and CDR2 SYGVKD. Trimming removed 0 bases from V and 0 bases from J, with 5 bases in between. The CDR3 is CAISESKVNTEAFF. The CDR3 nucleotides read TGTGCCATCAGTGAGTCGAAGGTGAACACTGAAGCTTTCTTT.

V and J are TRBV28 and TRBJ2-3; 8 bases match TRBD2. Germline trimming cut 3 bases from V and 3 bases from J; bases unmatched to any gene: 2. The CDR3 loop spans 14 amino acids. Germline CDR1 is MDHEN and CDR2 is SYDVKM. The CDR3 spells CASSFVAGTDTQYF. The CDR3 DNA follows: TGTGCCAGCAGTTTTGTAGCGGGAACAGATACGCAGTATTTT.